Presented here are 7 T cell receptor beta chains from one specimen sequenced in a study of tumor T cells in aggressive B-cell lymphoma. TCRdb's copy holds only in-frame clones and misses some; the assay was immunoSEQ multiplex PCR. There are 9,500 to 10,000 clones in the sample; almost 85% occur only once, and around 4.5% lies in the top ten. Input material: tumor tissue. The receptor set was obtained from an adult with diffuse large B cell lymphoma.

The V gene is TRBV6-5, the J gene TRBJ2-2; 11 bases align to TRBD1. The CDR3 runs to 15 residues. The germline V gene has CDR1 MNHEY and CDR2 SVGAGI. V shed 5 bases and J 4 bases; nucleotides not matched to a gene: 3. The CDR3, as DNA: TGTGCCAGCAGTCAGGACAGGGGGCCCACCGGGGAGCTGTTTTTT. Encoded protein: CASSQDRGPTGELFF.

The chain recombines TRBV18 with TRBJ1-1; perhaps TRBD1 as D (6 bases). The CDR3 is made up of 16 amino acids. Germline-derived CDR1 and CDR2 are KGHSH and LQKENI. The ends were cut back, 6 bases at V and 1 base at J, with 18 bases in the middle. The CDR3 loop reads CASSHGGRRRNTEAFF. The DNA of the CDR3 is TGTGCCAGCTCCCACGGGGGGCGGAGGAGGAACACTGAAGCTTTCTTT.

In its sample, this clone ranks as large. The chain joins TRBV16 to TRBJ1-1; D is uncertain. Germline lookup yields CDR1 KGHSY and CDR2 FQNENV. Between the trimmed V and J ends, which lost 4 bases and 4 bases, there was a span of 13 bases. The CDR3 is 14 residues long. CDR3: CASSLHPSGTEAFF. CDR3 nucleotide sequence: TGTGCCAGCAGCCTCCACCCGTCGGGCACTGAAGCTTTCTTT.

J is TRBJ2-1 and V is TRBV2; unclear D gene. The length of the CDR3 is 17 residues. Germline V gene sequence: CDR1 SNHLY, CDR2 FYNNEI. Trimming removed 11 bases from V and 0 bases from J, with 23 bases in between. The CDR3 nucleotides are TGTGCCGCACAGTCCAGGTCGCTCCCCAGCTCCTACAATGAGCAGTTCTTC. Its translation is CAAQSRSLPSSYNEQFF.

This rearrangement joins TRBV7-3 to TRBJ2-1; 7 positions agree with TRBD2. Losses at the gene ends were 2 bases for V and 3 bases for J; bases not matched to a gene: 1. Germline-derived CDR1 and CDR2 are SGHTA and FQGTGA. CDR3 length: 14 residues. The CDR3 reads CASSLGGSYNEQFF. CDR3 nucleotides: TGTGCCAGCAGCTTAGGCGGGAGCTACAATGAGCAGTTCTTC.

This chain uses TRBV9 with TRBJ2-7; D might be TRBD1 (5 bases). This CDR3 region has 16 residues. V shed 4 bases and J shed 4 bases, with 21 bases lying between them. Germline loops: CDR1 SGDLS, CDR2 YYNGEE. As DNA, the CDR3 is TGTGCCAGCAGCAGTAAGGGGCAGGGATGGCCGTACGAGCAGTACTTC. As protein: CASSSKGQGWPYEQYF.

This sequence joins TRBV4-1 and TRBJ1-1; no reliable D call. Trimming removed 4 bases at V and 3 bases at J, with 12 bases between. In germline, CDR1 is MGHRA, CDR2 YSYEKL. This CDR3 has 14 amino acids. CDR3 loop: CASSRRESDTEAFF. CDR3 bases: TGCGCCAGCAGCCGGAGGGAATCGGACACTGAAGCTTTCTTT.